The 30 T cell receptor beta chains below all came from one sample that was sequenced in a study of CD8+CD57+ T cells in acquired aplastic anemia. Patients picked for sequencing had shown CD8+CD57+ cell expansion detected by flow cytometry. TCR beta VDJ combinations and CDR3 sequences were profiled from genomic DNA. TCRdb recomputed calls from the reads with MiXCR, one row per CDR3 protein. This sample yields under 200,000 distinct CDR3 sequences, of which about 70% are seen a single time; 45% to 60% belongs to the top ten. Sequences were obtained from sorted CD4+, CD8+, or CD8+CD57+ T cells (not recorded which) from PBMCs. Every receptor here comes from a human donor with aplastic anemia.

The chain carries TRBV20-1 and TRBJ2-7; D ambiguous. The CDR3 loop spans 11 amino acids. V was pared by 3 bases and J by 4 bases, with 7 bases between. Germline assignment: CDR1 DFQATT and CDR2 SNEGSKA (reference sequence). In DNA, the CDR3 is TGCAGTGCTAGGGGCCCATACGAGCAGTACGTC. Translated: CSARGPYEQYV.

The sample holds many counts of this clonotype. The V and J genes are TRBV2 and TRBJ2-7; 9 nucleotides match TRBD2. The J segment lost 5 bases and the V segment lost 5 bases, leaving 4 bases of the junction unmatched. CDR1 SNHLY and CDR2 FYNNEI come from the germline V gene. There are 13 residues in the CDR3. Written as DNA, the CDR3 is TGTGCCAGCAGTCTTAGCGGGGGAGACGAGCAGTACTTC. The encoded protein is CASSLSGGDEQYF.

This clonotype was seen a single time. This chain connects TRBV19 to TRBJ1-5; D is perhaps TRBD1 (6 bases). V lost 3 bases, J lost 7 bases, and 13 bases lay in between. This CDR3 comprises 14 residues. Germline V gene sequence: CDR1 LNHDA, CDR2 SQIVND (reference sequence). CDR3 amino acids: CASSIKGGQQPQHF. The CDR3 DNA is TGTGCCAGTAGTATCAAAGGGGGGCAACAGCCCCAGCATTTT. The full variable domain, in which reference TRBV19 and TRBJ1-5 provide the parts outside the CDR3, is DGGITQSPKYLFRKEGQNVTLSCEQNLNHDAMYWYRQDPGQGLRLIYYSQIVNDFQKGDIAEGYSVSREKKESFPLTVTSAQKNPTAFYLCASSIKGGQQPQHFGDGTRLSIL.

The genes are TRBV9 and TRBJ2-1, with no clear D. The CDR3 is made up of 12 amino acids. Germline-derived CDR1 and CDR2 are SGDLS and YYNGEE. V was cut by 7 bases and J by 8 bases, with 13 bases left in between. CDR3 in amino acids: CASRNQVDEQFF. CDR3 nucleotide sequence: TGTGCCAGCCGTAACCAGGTGGATGAGCAGTTCTTC.

The rearrangement uses TRBV7-9 and TRBJ2-7, with 7 bases identical to TRBD1. With V trimmed by 3 bases and J by 5 bases, 1 base remained unmatched. The length of the CDR3 is 12 residues. CDR1 and CDR2 from the germline V gene are SEHNR and FQNEAQ (reference sequence). CDR3 sequence reads: CASSLTGNEQYF. The CDR3 DNA reads as TGTGCCAGCAGCTTGACAGGGAACGAGCAGTACTTC.

This clonotype was seen once. The chain employs TRBV7-4 and TRBJ1-4, with D possibly TRBD1 on 5 matching bases. This CDR3 is built from 14 residues. Germline lookup yields CDR1 SGHVT and CDR2 SQSDAQ. Trimming left V 5 bases short and J 5 bases short, with 12 bases between. CDR3 sequence: CASSLPGRNEKLFF. As DNA, the CDR3 is TGTGCCAGCAGCCTCCCGGGACGGAATGAAAAACTGTTTTTT.

On this clonotype itself: The germline gene is not matched at one end of the junction; a read error may be the cause. As DNA, the CDR3 is TGTGCCAGCAGCTTGGCCGGTGTAGGGAGTCAGGACACTGAAGCTTTCTTT. This encodes CASSLAGVGSQDTEAFF. The rearrangement links TRBV5-1 to TRBJ1-1; D not certain. This CDR3 is 17 amino acids long. The germline gives CDR1 SGHRS, CDR2 YFSETQ.

The rearrangement uses TRBV7-2 and TRBJ2-7; D could derive from TRBD1 or TRBD2 (5 bases each). Germline V lookup: CDR1 SGHTA, CDR2 FQGNSA. The CDR3 length is 18 residues. Trimming took 1 base from V and 7 from J, leaving 26 bases between them. For the CDR3, the DNA is TGTGCCAGCAGCTTAGAGTGGTTGGGACCGGGGCGAAGCAATGAGCAGTACTTC. Translated: CASSLEWLGPGRSNEQYF.

V is TRBV9 and J is TRBJ2-3, with 8 positions matching TRBD1. Germline V gives CDR1 SGDLS, CDR2 YYNGEE. Trimming took 3 bases from V and 1 from J; bases not matched to a gene: 7. The CDR3 has 16 residues. CDR3 bases: TGTGCCAGCAGCGGGGGACCGACAGGGGGCACAGATACGCAGTATTTT. It encodes CASSGGPTGGTDTQYF.

This rearrangement joins TRBV11-2 to TRBJ1-2; possibly TRBD1 for D (5 bases). The CDR3 has 12 residues. V dropped 0 bases and J dropped 7 bases, with 6 bases sitting between them. Germline-derived CDR1 and CDR2 are SGHAT and FQNNGV. The CDR3 is CASSLERGGYTF. As DNA, the CDR3 is TGTGCCAGCAGCTTAGAGAGGGGTGGCTACACCTTC.

This clonotype was seen a handful of times. This chain links TRBV2 with TRBJ1-1; 7 nucleotides align to TRBD1. Germline V gene sequence: CDR1 SNHLY, CDR2 FYNNEI. The length of the CDR3 is 15 residues. The junction had 12 bases not matched to a gene; V was cut back by 6 bases and J by 5 bases. The CDR3 sequence: CASSSRQGDLTEAFF. Written as DNA, the CDR3 is TGTGCCAGCAGCTCTAGACAGGGCGATCTAACTGAAGCTTTCTTT. The full variable domain, its missing parts supplied by reference TRBV2 and TRBJ1-1, is EPEVTQTPSHQVTQMGQEVILRCVPISNHLYFYWYRQILGQKVEFLVSFYNNEISEKSEIFDDQFSVERPDGSNFTLKIRSTKLEDSAMYFCASSSRQGDLTEAFFGQGTRLTVV.

J is TRBJ2-7 and V is TRBV6-5; 7 nucleotides align to TRBD2. Germline V gives CDR1 MNHEY, CDR2 SVGAGI. The CDR3 is made up of 16 amino acids. Trimming at V came to 0 bases and at J to 3 bases, leaving 8 bases not matched to a gene. The CDR3 loop is CASSYSPGLTHYEQYF. The DNA of the CDR3 is TGTGCCAGCAGTTACTCACCGGGACTAACTCACTACGAGCAGTACTTC.

The chain is built from TRBV7-6 and TRBJ1-2, with D perhaps matching TRBD1 (5 bases). This CDR3 contains 13 residues. V lost 2 bases, J lost 5 bases, and 9 bases lay in between. Looked up from germline, CDR1 is SGHVS and CDR2 is FNYEAQ. CDR3 bases: TGTGCCAGCAGCTTAAGCGGGGGTTATGGCTACACCTTC. Translating gives CASSLSGGYGYTF.

This chain links TRBV19 with TRBJ2-1, with TRBD2 matching 7 bases. This CDR3 is built from 16 residues. Germline CDR1 and CDR2: LNHDA and SQIVND (reference sequence). V lost 0 bases, J lost 1 base, and 3 bases stayed unmatched. The CDR3 reads CASSIEGRVSYNEQFF. CDR3 sequence (DNA): TGTGCCAGTAGTATAGAAGGGAGGGTTTCCTACAATGAGCAGTTCTTC.

V usage is TRBV2 and J usage is TRBJ2-3; D ambiguous. The CDR3 runs 12 residues. Trimming cost V 7 bases and J 0 bases, with 5 bases left between them. Germline CDR1 is SNHLY and CDR2 is FYNNEI. The CDR3 reads CASTDSTDTQYF. CDR3 DNA: TGTGCCAGCACGGACAGCACAGATACGCAGTATTTT.

This clonotype was picked up a small number of times. The DNA of the CDR3 is TGCAGTGCTAGAGATCTAGCGGGGACCCAATACAATGAGCAGTTCTTC. Amino acid sequence: CSARDLAGTQYNEQFF. The V call is TRBV20-1, the J call TRBJ2-1, with 9 bases that match TRBD2. With 0 bases clipped from V and 4 bases from J, the junction kept 7 bases outside the gene matches. CDR3 length: 16 residues. Per the germline V gene, CDR1 is DFQATT and CDR2 is SNEGSKA (reference sequence).

The table lists this clonotype with a count of one. The V gene is TRBV25-1, the J gene TRBJ2-7; possibly TRBD2 for D (6 bases). The germline V gene encodes CDR1 MGHDK and CDR2 SYGVNS. Trimming pared 6 bases from V and 4 bases from J, leaving 16 bases between. This CDR3 comprises 14 residues. This CDR3 reads CASRPKGTSYEQYF. For the CDR3, the DNA is TGTGCCAGCAGGCCAAAAGGGACTTCATACGAGCAGTACTTC.

The chain is built from TRBV2 and TRBJ2-7, with 11 bases identical to TRBD1. In germline, CDR1 is SNHLY, CDR2 FYNNEI. V shed 5 bases, J shed 1 base, and the junction held 4 bases outside the gene matches. This CDR3 is 15 amino acids long. As DNA, the CDR3 is TGTGCCAGCAGTTGGACAGGGGGCGCATCCTACGAGCAGTACTTC. This codes for CASSWTGGASYEQYF.

This chain links TRBV20-1 with TRBJ1-5; D unresolved. The germline CDR1 and CDR2 sequences are DFQATT and SNEGSKA (reference sequence). Deletions cut 3 bases from V and 2 bases from J, with 11 bases between. The CDR3 contains 14 residues. CDR3 sequence (DNA): TGCAGTGCTAGGCCAGGTTCGGGCAATCAGCCCCAGCATTTT. This gives the protein CSARPGSGNQPQHF.

This rearrangement joins TRBV19 to TRBJ1-5, with D uncertain. This CDR3 comprises 14 residues. Germline V CDR1 and CDR2: LNHDA, SQIVND (reference sequence). V gave up 4 bases and J gave up 7 bases, with 14 bases separating them. CDR3 DNA sequence: TGTGCCAGTAGTACATGGGAGCAATGGCAGCCCCAGCATTTT. Translating it yields CASSTWEQWQPQHF.

The table lists this clonotype with many counts. In DNA, the CDR3 is TGTGCCAGCAGCTTACCAAGCGGGAGCTCCTACGAGCAGTACTTC. It encodes CASSLPSGSSYEQYF. The chain has TRBV11-2 and TRBJ2-7; 8 bases are a match to TRBD2. This CDR3 contains 15 residues. CDR1 and CDR2 (germline): SGHAT, FQNNGV. Trimming removed 2 bases from V and 0 bases from J; junction bases left unmatched: 3.

This chain uses TRBV29-1 with TRBJ2-7, with 11 bases matching TRBD2. The V and J ends lost 5 bases and 0 bases, in that order; junction bases with no gene match: 9. Germline CDR1 and CDR2: SQVTM and ANQGSEA. The CDR3 is 16 residues long. DNA of the CDR3: TGCAGCGTTCGACTAGCGGGGTCGTCCTCCTCCTACGAGCAGTACTTC. Amino acids: CSVRLAGSSSSYEQYF.

As concerns this clonotype: The CDR3 does not end in the conserved phenylalanine or tryptophan, so this is likely a read error. The DNA is left out, because the CDR3 cannot be placed on it with certainty; the CDR3 is given as TCRdb lists it. The genes are TRBV5-6 and TRBJ2-1. The CDR3 is 8 amino acids long, termini counted. Per the germline V gene, CDR1 is SGHDT and CDR2 is YYEEEE. The CDR3 loop reads CASSTVET.

This chain joins TRBV29-1 and TRBJ1-1, with TRBD1 matching over 7 bases. The CDR3 sequence is 13 residues long. The V gene end was trimmed by 6 bases and the J gene end by 1 base; junction bases not matched to a gene: 5. Germline CDR1 reads SQVTM; CDR2 reads ANQGSEA. The CDR3 coding sequence is TGCAGCGTAAACACAGGGGAGAACACTGAAGCTTTCTTT. The encoded protein is CSVNTGENTEAFF.

The chain joins TRBV5-1 to TRBJ2-1; 9 nucleotides agree with TRBD1. J lost 3 bases, V lost 4 bases, and 5 bases had no gene match. There are 15 residues in the CDR3. Per the germline V gene, CDR1 is SGHRS and CDR2 is YFSETQ. In DNA form, the CDR3 reads TGCGCCAGCAGCCAGAAGGACAGGGGCTACAATGAGCAGTTCTTC. Residues: CASSQKDRGYNEQFF.

CDR3 loop: CATPPRGTGFSTDTQYF. As DNA, the CDR3 is TGTGCCACCCCTCCCAGGGGGACAGGGTTTAGCACAGATACGCAGTATTTT. V and J are TRBV7-9 and TRBJ2-3; 9 positions match TRBD1. Germline-derived CDR1 and CDR2 are SEHNR and FQNEAQ (reference sequence). Losses at the gene ends were 10 bases for V and 0 bases for J; bases not matched to a gene: 14. The CDR3 totals 17 residues. Together with reference TRBV7-9 and TRBJ2-3, the CDR3 gives the full variable domain: DTGVSQNPRHKITKRGQNVTFRCDPISEHNRLYWYRQTLGQGPEFLTYFQNEAQLEKSRLLSDRFSAERPKGSFSTLEIQRTEQGDSAMYLCATPPRGTGFSTDTQYFGPGTRLTVL.

The chain combines TRBV7-9 with TRBJ2-3, with 7 bases fitting TRBD2. This CDR3 spans 15 amino acids. After removal of 5 bases from V and 6 bases from J, the junction contained 11 bases not matched to a gene. Germline V gene lookup returns CDR1 SEHNR and CDR2 FQNEAQ (reference sequence). CDR3 residues: CASSPIWAGADTQYF. The CDR3, as DNA: TGTGCCAGCAGCCCAATCTGGGCGGGAGCGGATACGCAGTATTTT. Filled out from reference TRBV7-9 and TRBJ2-3, the complete variable domain reads DTGVSQNPRHKITKRGQNVTFRCDPISEHNRLYWYRQTLGQGPEFLTYFQNEAQLEKSRLLSDRFSAERPKGSFSTLEIQRTEQGDSAMYLCASSPIWAGADTQYFGPGTRLTVL.

This clonotype was seen a handful of times. The rearrangement joins TRBV5-1 to TRBJ2-7; tentatively, D is TRBD1 or TRBD2 (5 bases each). V was clipped by 4 bases and J by 2 bases, with 10 bases between them. The CDR3 runs 13 residues. The V gene's germline CDR1 is SGHRS and CDR2 YFSETQ. The DNA for the CDR3 is TGCGCCAGCAGCAGGGACGGTGCCTACGAGCAGTACTTC. It encodes CASSRDGAYEQYF.

The V and J genes are TRBV6-5 and TRBJ2-1; 14 bases align to TRBD2. The CDR3 has 19 amino acids. Per the germline V gene, CDR1 is MNHEY and CDR2 is SVGAGI. V dropped 2 bases and J dropped 2; count of bases not matched to a gene: 8. The CDR3, as DNA: TGTGCCAGCAGTTACAGTGGACTAGCGGGAGGTGGGACCTACAATGAGCAGTTCTTC. Amino acids: CASSYSGLAGGGTYNEQFF.

In its sample, this clonotype was seen a few times. The V call is TRBV6-4, the J call TRBJ2-5, with TRBD1 as a possible D gene (6 bases). CDR3 length equals 14 residues. In germline, CDR1 is MRHNA, CDR2 SNTAGT. The ends were cut back, 4 bases at V and 2 bases at J, with 11 bases in the middle. The CDR3 reads CASSGAGDQETQYF. The DNA for the CDR3 is TGTGCCAGCAGTGGGGCAGGGGATCAAGAGACCCAGTACTTC.